This T cell receptor (beta chain) was profiled in a study of T cells in Graves' hyperthyroidism and ophthalmopathy. This clonotype has a handful of counts. Its antigen remains unknown. The junction had 7 bases not matched to a gene; V was cut back by 3 bases and J by 3 bases. Germline-derived CDR1 and CDR2 are SQVTM and ANQGSEA. This CDR3 comprises 16 residues. General observations from the study: The model made its ophthalmopathy prediction, and onset followed a median 6.5 months later.

Criteria for exclusion of patients were uncontrolled infection, other autoimmune disease, pregnancy or lactation. Diagnoses were established using clinical symptoms, serum thyroxine and TRAb, thyroid ultrasound and orbital computed tomography. TCR beta CDR3 sequences were amplified from RNA transcripts. HTBI primers were used for first-round RT-PCR of the TCR CDR3. Each CDR3 protein is one row after TCRdb ran MiXCR on the multiplex PCR reads. The table has some 600,000 distinct CDR3 sequences, approximately 15% seen once. This clonotype originated in a woman aged 25 to 39 with Graves' hyperthyroidism that later progressed to Graves' ophthalmopathy. What was sequenced was blood. The chain is built from TRBV29-1 and TRBJ1-3, with 11 bases fitting TRBD1. The CDR3 loop is CSVDSGQGAFGNTIYF. The DNA for the CDR3 is TGCAGCGTTGACTCAGGACAGGGGGCTTTTGGAAACACCATATATTTT. Combining the CDR3 with reference TRBV29-1 and TRBJ1-3 gives the whole variable domain SAVISQKPSRDICQRGTSLTIQCQVDSQVTMMFWYRQQPGQSLTLIATANQGSEATYESGFVIDKFPISRPNLTFSTLTVSNMSPEDSSIYLCSVDSGQGAFGNTIYFGEGSWLTVV.